The T cell receptor beta chain under discussion was sequenced for a study of cytomegalovirus exposure and HLA in healthy donors. Study results and caveats: Some TCR beta chains (164 of them) were listed as cytomegalovirus-associated.

Germline CDR1 is SGDLS and CDR2 is YYNGEE. This CDR3 has 16 amino acids. V lost 3 bases and J lost 0; bases outside the gene matches: 6. Both 60 Vbeta primers and 13 Jbeta primers went into the PCR. Clones were read by immunoSEQ multiplex PCR, and TCRdb kept only the in-frame ones, dropping some. The table lists roughly 72,000 clones, 70% to 85% of them singletons. This clone was counted a few times. Antigen unknown. This sequence originates from a human donor in good health. The specimen sequenced was PBMCs. The chain is built from TRBV9 and TRBJ2-1; 7 positions agree with TRBD1. DNA for the CDR3: TGTGCCAGCAGCGAGCCGACAGGGAGCTCCTACAATGAGCAGTTCTTC. It translates to CASSEPTGSSYNEQFF.